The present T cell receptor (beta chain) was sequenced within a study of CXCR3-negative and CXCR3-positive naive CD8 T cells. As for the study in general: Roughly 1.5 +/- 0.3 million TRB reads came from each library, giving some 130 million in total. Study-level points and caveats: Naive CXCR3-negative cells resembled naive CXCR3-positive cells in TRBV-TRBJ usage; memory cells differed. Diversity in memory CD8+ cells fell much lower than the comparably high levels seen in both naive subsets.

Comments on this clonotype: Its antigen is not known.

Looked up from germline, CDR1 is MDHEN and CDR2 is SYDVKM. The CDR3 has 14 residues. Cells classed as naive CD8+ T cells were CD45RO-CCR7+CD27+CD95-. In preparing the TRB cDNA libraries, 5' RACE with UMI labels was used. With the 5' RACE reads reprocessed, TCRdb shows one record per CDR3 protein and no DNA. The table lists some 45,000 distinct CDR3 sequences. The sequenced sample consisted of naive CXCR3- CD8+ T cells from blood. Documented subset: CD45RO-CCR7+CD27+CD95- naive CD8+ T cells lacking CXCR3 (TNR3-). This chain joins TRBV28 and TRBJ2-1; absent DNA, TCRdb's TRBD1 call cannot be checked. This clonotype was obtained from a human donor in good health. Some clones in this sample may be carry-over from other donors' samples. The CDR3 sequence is CASSPWDGYNEQFF. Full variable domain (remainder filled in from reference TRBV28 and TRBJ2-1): DVKVTQSSRYLVKRTGEKVFLECVQDMDHENMFWYRQDPGLGLRLIYFSYDVKMKEKGDIPEGYSVSREKKERFSLILESASTNQTSMYLCASSPWDGYNEQFFGPGTRLTVL.